Shown below are 32 T cell receptor beta chains from a single sample sequenced in a study of post-analysis software for immune sequencing data. Notes on the study in general: Roughly five TRBV segments were significantly more frequent in patients than in controls. TRBV5-6, TRBV5-1 and TRBV20-1 were among these segments.

These receptors have no identified antigens. Unique molecular identifiers had been added to the TCR beta cDNA libraries. MiXCR was run by TCRdb on the PCR reads, yielding one entry per CDR3 protein. The data hold about 770,000 distinct CDR3 sequences, with around 46% observed a single time. The sequencing input was blood. The receptors derive from a girl between 5 and 17 years old with multiple sclerosis.

In its sample, this clonotype was seen a few times. The chain couples TRBV4-1 to TRBJ2-5; 10 bases map to TRBD2. The tail of the sequence fits TRBJ2-7 better, so the J call may be wrong. Germline CDR1 is MGHRA and CDR2 is YSYEKL. This CDR3 spans 16 amino acids. The CDR3 sequence is CASSQDSASGSYEQYF. The CDR3 nucleotides are TGCGCCAGCAGCCAAGATTCGGCTAGCGGGAGCTACGAGCAGTACTTC.

In this sample, this clonotype turned up once. This chain uses TRBV27 with TRBJ2-1; TRBD2 agrees at 9 bases. The CDR3 is made up of 17 amino acids. The germline CDR1 and CDR2 sequences are MNHEY and SMNVEV (reference sequence). V was clipped by 5 bases and J by 7 bases; unmatched bases: 15. The CDR3 coding sequence is TGTGCCAGCAGTCCTTTCCTAGCGGGGCAGAAAGGGAATGAGCAGTTCTTC. Translated, it gives CASSPFLAGQKGNEQFF.

J is TRBJ1-1 and V is TRBV12-3 or TRBV12-4; maybe TRBD1 (5 bases). The CDR3 extends over 12 amino acids. Trimming removed 3 bases at V and 11 bases at J, with 13 bases between. DNA for the CDR3: TGTGCCAGCAGTTTGGGGGGAGTAAGGGCTTTCTTT. Translated, it gives CASSLGGVRAFF.

This clonotype was detected a few times. The V gene is TRBV29-1, the J gene TRBJ2-5; D unclear. Germline CDR1 is SQVTM and CDR2 is ANQGSEA. Trimming took 6 bases from V and 4 from J, leaving 18 bases between them. CDR3 length: 14 residues. The CDR3, as DNA: TGCAGCGTCGAAACCGGGCTCACCGGAGAGACCCAGTACTTC. It is translated as CSVETGLTGETQYF.

This clonotype has just a few counts. The chain carries TRBV15 and TRBJ2-3; the match to TRBD2 covers 9 bases. V trimming: 1 base; J trimming: 2 bases; junction bases outside the gene matches: 7. CDR1 LNHNV and CDR2 YYDKDF come from the germline V gene (reference sequence). The CDR3 contains 17 residues. The DNA for the CDR3 is TGTGCCACCAGCAGAGGACTAGCGGCTATTTCCACAGATACGCAGTATTTT. This translates into CATSRGLAAISTDTQYF.

The J gene is TRBJ2-3, the V gene TRBV20-1; TRBD2 aligns across 7 bases. Germline assignment: CDR1 DFQATT and CDR2 SNEGSKA (reference sequence). The CDR3 sequence is 16 residues long. V gave up 5 bases and J gave up 0 bases; unmatched junction bases: 11. The CDR3 DNA is TGCAGTGCTGCGAAGTCTAGCGGAACTAGCACAGATACGCAGTATTTT. It translates to CSAAKSSGTSTDTQYF.

This clonotype occurred a few times. V and J are TRBV15 and TRBJ2-4; a possible D gene is TRBD1 (5 bases). The V end was cut by 9 bases, the J end by 4 bases, with 13 bases between. From germline, CDR1 is LNHNV and CDR2 YYDKDF (reference sequence). The CDR3 loop spans 13 amino acids. CDR3 in DNA: TGTGCCACTCAGGGTGGACCGAAAAACATTCAGTACTTC. Translating it yields CATQGGPKNIQYF.

The chain uses TRBV12-3 or TRBV12-4 and TRBJ1-1, with D hard to call. V shed 7 bases and J shed 7 bases, with 10 bases lying between them. CDR3 length: 11 amino acids. CDR3 sequence: CASTLRGEAFF. CDR3 coding DNA: TGTGCCAGCACCCTGCGGGGTGAAGCTTTCTTT.

The sample holds a few counts of this clonotype. The chain links TRBV5-1 to TRBJ2-5; TRBD1 matches at 8 bases. The V gene's germline CDR1 is SGHRS and CDR2 YFSETQ. Trimming took 0 bases from V and 5 from J; bases not matched to a gene: 6. The length of the CDR3 is 15 residues. The CDR3 sequence is CASSLGTGILETQYF. In DNA form, the CDR3 reads TGCGCCAGCAGCTTGGGGACAGGGATCTTGGAGACCCAGTACTTC.

V is TRBV7-9 and J is TRBJ2-7, with D perhaps given as TRBD1 or TRBD2 (5 bases each). CDR3 length: 14 amino acids. V lost 3 bases to trimming and J lost 7 bases, with 16 bases between them. Per germline, CDR1 SEHNR and CDR2 FQNEAQ (reference sequence). The CDR3 spells CASSLNGAYNEQYF. The CDR3 DNA reads as TGTGCCAGCAGCTTGAACGGGGCCTACAATGAGCAGTACTTC. Together with reference TRBV7-9 and TRBJ2-7, the CDR3 gives the full variable domain: DTGVSQNPRHKITKRGQNVTFRCDPISEHNRLYWYRQTLGQGPEFLTYFQNEAQLEKSRLLSDRFSAERPKGSFSTLEIQRTEQGDSAMYLCASSLNGAYNEQYFGPGTRLTVT.

The rearrangement uses TRBV12-3 or TRBV12-4 and TRBJ2-7, with 12 positions matching TRBD2. The CDR3 contains 17 residues. With V trimmed by 3 bases and J by 0 bases, 6 bases remained unmatched. For the CDR3, the DNA is TGTGCCAGCAGTTTGACAACTAGCGGGAGGAGCTCCTACGAGCAGTACTTC. Protein sequence: CASSLTTSGRSSYEQYF.

This clonotype was detected only a few times. The chain links TRBV5-1 to TRBJ1-2, with TRBD1 matching 9 bases. This CDR3 spans 14 amino acids. J lost 7 bases, V lost 4 bases, and 8 bases had no gene match. The germline gives CDR1 SGHRS, CDR2 YFSETQ. This chain's CDR3 is CASSDSRDRAGYTF. The CDR3, as DNA: TGCGCCAGCAGCGACTCCCGGGACAGGGCTGGCTACACCTTC.

This clonotype was counted between two and nine times. The J gene is TRBJ2-1, the V gene TRBV5-1, with TRBD2 identical over 10 bases. The CDR3 is 15 residues long. The germline CDR1 and CDR2 sequences are SGHRS and YFSETQ. V shed 0 bases, J shed 9 bases, and the junction held 6 bases outside the gene matches. The CDR3 sequence is CASSLDASGSGEQFF. The CDR3 DNA reads as TGCGCCAGCAGCTTGGACGCTAGCGGGAGTGGTGAGCAGTTCTTC.

The genes are TRBV27 and TRBJ2-3; 14 bases are shared with TRBD2. The CDR3 loop spans 18 amino acids. With V trimmed by 6 bases and J by 7 bases, 15 bases remained unmatched. The germline V gene has CDR1 MNHEY and CDR2 SMNVEV (reference sequence). The DNA for the CDR3 is TGTGCCAGCAGGGGGACTAGCGGGAGACGGGATGATCTGTATACGCAGTATTTT. It codes for CASRGTSGRRDDLYTQYF.

The chain carries TRBV10-3 and TRBJ1-2; D unresolved. Germline CDR1 and CDR2: ENHRY and SYGVKD. This CDR3 has 16 residues. Trimming took 0 bases from V and 3 from J, leaving 14 bases between them. CDR3 loop: CAISESGSNPHYGYTF. The CDR3 bases are TGTGCCATCAGTGAGTCGGGCTCAAACCCTCACTATGGCTACACCTTC.

The V gene is TRBV7-3, the J gene TRBJ2-4; D possibly corresponds to TRBD2 (5 bases). Gene TRBJ2-7 matches the end of the DNA better, so the J call may be wrong. This CDR3 region has 13 residues. The germline V gene encodes CDR1 SGHTA and CDR2 FQGTGA. The CDR3 reads CASSLTAGSEQYF. The CDR3 DNA reads TGTGCCAGCAGCTTAACGGCGGGTAGCGAGCAGTACTTC.

This clonotype came up a few times. The V and J genes are TRBV7-2 and TRBJ1-6; D might be TRBD1 (6 bases). The V end was cut by 4 bases, the J end by 5 bases, with 12 bases between. The CDR3 has 15 residues. The V gene's germline CDR1 is SGHTA and CDR2 FQGNSA. The CDR3 DNA sequence: TGTGCCAGCAGCTCCCCCAGGGGCCATAATTCACCCCTCCACTTT. Protein product: CASSSPRGHNSPLHF.

The table lists this clonotype with a few counts. The V gene is TRBV20-1, the J gene TRBJ2-7, with 7 bases matching TRBD2. CDR3 size: 11 residues. CDR1 and CDR2 (germline): DFQATT, SNEGSKA (reference sequence). V was clipped by 3 bases and J by 6 bases; unmatched bases: 2. CDR3 DNA sequence: TGCAGTGCTAGCAGGGAGGGCGAGCAGTACTTC. Protein product: CSASREGEQYF.

In this sample, this clonotype turned up a few times. The rearrangement uses TRBV7-9 and TRBJ2-7; 8 bases align to TRBD2. The CDR3 length is 16 residues. With V trimmed by 3 bases and J by 5 bases, 12 bases remained unmatched. Germline V gives CDR1 SEHNR, CDR2 FQNEAQ (reference sequence). CDR3 DNA sequence: TGTGCCAGCAGCTTGGGGTTCCCGGGAGCGGGGGACGAGCAGTACTTC. This sequence encodes CASSLGFPGAGDEQYF.

The chain carries TRBV27 and TRBJ1-1, with D possibly being TRBD1 (5 bases). The V gene lost 5 bases and the J gene lost 10 bases, with 23 bases spanning the gap. This CDR3 spans 15 amino acids. From germline, CDR1 is MNHEY and CDR2 SMNVEV (reference sequence). CDR3 sequence: CASSPGVGGGYAAFF. CDR3 nucleotides: TGTGCCAGCAGTCCCGGAGTCGGGGGGGGTTATGCAGCTTTCTTT.

In its sample, this clonotype was seen a few times. This chain links TRBV28 with TRBJ2-7; 7 bases match TRBD1. The CDR3 is 13 amino acids. Per the germline V gene, CDR1 is MDHEN and CDR2 is SYDVKM. Trimming at V came to 10 bases and at J to 2 bases, leaving 8 bases not matched to a gene. CDR3 nucleotide sequence: TGTGCCACCCTAGGGCAGGGGGCCTACGAGCAGTACTTC. Its protein product is CATLGQGAYEQYF.

V gene TRBV7-3 combines with J gene TRBJ1-1, with a possible D match to TRBD1 (5 bases). V lost 5 bases to trimming and J lost 0 bases, with 10 bases between them. The germline CDR1 and CDR2 sequences are SGHTA and FQGTGA. CDR3 size: 14 residues. CDR3 residues: CASSVRGVNTEAFF. CDR3 in DNA: TGTGCCAGCAGCGTCAGAGGGGTGAACACTGAAGCTTTCTTT.

The chain employs TRBV29-1 and TRBJ2-3; 9 nucleotides line up with TRBD1. The junction had 9 bases not matched to a gene; V was cut back by 3 bases and J by 2 bases. The length of the CDR3 is 16 residues. Germline V gives CDR1 SQVTM, CDR2 ANQGSEA. In DNA form, the CDR3 reads TGCAGCGTTGAGAATTTGGGACAGGGAGTCACAGATACGCAGTATTTT. It is translated as CSVENLGQGVTDTQYF.

The chain combines TRBV5-1 with TRBJ2-3; 9 bases are shared with TRBD1. CDR1 is SGHRS, CDR2 YFSETQ, per germline. V was pared by 2 bases and J by 4 bases, with 5 bases of the junction left unmatched. The CDR3 is 15 amino acids. The CDR3 region is CASSFTGTGSDTQYF. CDR3 nucleotides: TGCGCCAGCAGCTTTACGGGGACAGGGTCAGATACGCAGTATTTT.

In this sample, this clonotype turned up once. This rearrangement joins TRBV7-2 to TRBJ2-3; D gene unclear. Germline V gene lookup returns CDR1 SGHTA and CDR2 FQGNSA. Trimming cost V 3 bases and J 4 bases, with 11 bases left between them. CDR3 length equals 14 residues. The CDR3 region is CASSFSGFSDTQYF. DNA for the CDR3: TGTGCCAGCAGCTTCTCTGGATTCTCAGATACGCAGTATTTT.

V is TRBV20-1 and J is TRBJ2-7; 10 bases line up with TRBD1. CDR3 size: 15 residues. The V segment lost 1 base and the J segment 5 bases; nucleotides outside the gene matches: 8. Germline V CDR1 and CDR2: DFQATT, SNEGSKA (reference sequence). The CDR3 DNA reads as TGCAGTGCTAGAGTGGGGGACAGGGGCGTCCACGAGCAGTACTTC. It specifies CSARVGDRGVHEQYF.

This clonotype has only one observation. This chain connects TRBV29-1 to TRBJ1-2; D unclear. The V gene's germline CDR1 is SQVTM and CDR2 ANQGSEA. V lost 2 bases, J lost 2 bases, and 9 bases lay in between. This CDR3 is built from 13 residues. The CDR3 loop reads CSVENKDNYGYTF. Here the CDR3 DNA reads TGCAGCGTTGAAAATAAAGACAACTATGGCTACACCTTC.

The rearrangement links TRBV4-2 to TRBJ1-2; 9 bases map to TRBD1. Trimming removed 2 bases from V and 2 bases from J; junction bases left unmatched: 9. The germline gives CDR1 LGHNA, CDR2 YNFKEQ. This CDR3 has 17 amino acids. This chain's CDR3 is CASSQLTGGDGNYGYTF. CDR3 sequence (DNA): TGTGCCAGCAGCCAACTGACAGGGGGAGATGGCAACTATGGCTACACCTTC.

The J gene is TRBJ1-2, the V gene TRBV7-2, with no clear D. The V end was cut by 1 base, the J end by 11 bases, with 14 bases between. From germline, CDR1 is SGHTA and CDR2 FQGNSA. This CDR3 has 13 amino acids. CDR3 nucleotides: TGTGCCAGCAGCTTAGAATACCCGGGTTCGTACACCTTC. Its translation: CASSLEYPGSYTF.

This clonotype was seen a handful of times. The V and J genes are TRBV29-1 and TRBJ1-4; D is ambiguous. CDR1 and CDR2 (germline): SQVTM, ANQGSEA. The CDR3 runs to 13 residues. The germline V and J ends were trimmed by 3 bases and 0 bases, with 5 bases remaining between them. The CDR3 DNA reads TGCAGCGTTGAGACGGCAACTAATGAAAAACTGTTTTTT. Protein sequence: CSVETATNEKLFF. The full variable domain, its missing parts supplied by reference TRBV29-1 and TRBJ1-4, is SAVISQKPSRDICQRGTSLTIQCQVDSQVTMMFWYRQQPGQSLTLIATANQGSEATYESGFVIDKFPISRPNLTFSTLTVSNMSPEDSSIYLCSVETATNEKLFFGSGTQLSVL.

This clonotype was counted between two and nine times. For the CDR3, the DNA is TGTGCCAGCACTGACCGGGCGGGGGGCCGCCTCGAGCAGTACTTC. Amino acid sequence: CASTDRAGGRLEQYF. This rearrangement joins TRBV28 to TRBJ2-4; TRBD2 aligns across 8 bases. The J call may be in error: the DNA end matches TRBJ2-7 better. Germline lookup yields CDR1 MDHEN and CDR2 SYDVKM. CDR3 length: 15 amino acids.

The rearrangement links TRBV12-3 or TRBV12-4 to TRBJ2-1; 8 nucleotides line up with TRBD1. Trimming cost V 5 bases and J 9 bases; bases outside gene matches: 12. The CDR3 length is 15 residues. CDR3 region: CASSGNTGTGGEQFF. CDR3 coding DNA: TGTGCCAGCAGTGGAAACACCGGGACAGGCGGTGAGCAGTTCTTC.